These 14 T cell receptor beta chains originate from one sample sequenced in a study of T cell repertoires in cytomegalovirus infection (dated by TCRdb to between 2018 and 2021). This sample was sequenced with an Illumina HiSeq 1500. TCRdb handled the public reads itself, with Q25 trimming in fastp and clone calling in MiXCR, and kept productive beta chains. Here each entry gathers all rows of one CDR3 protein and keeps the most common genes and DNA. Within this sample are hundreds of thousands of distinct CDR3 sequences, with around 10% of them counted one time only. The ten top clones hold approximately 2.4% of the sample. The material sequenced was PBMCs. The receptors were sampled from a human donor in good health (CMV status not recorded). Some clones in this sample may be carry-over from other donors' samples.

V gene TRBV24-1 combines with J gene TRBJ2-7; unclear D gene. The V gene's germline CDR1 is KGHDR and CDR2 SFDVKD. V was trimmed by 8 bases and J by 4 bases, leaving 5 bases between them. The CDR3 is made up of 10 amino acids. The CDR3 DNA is TGTGCCACCAAACAGTACGAGCAGTACGTC. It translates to CATKQYEQYV.

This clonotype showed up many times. The CDR3 sequence: CASSFSSHGQTTDTQYF. For the CDR3, the DNA is TGTGCCAGCAGCTTTAGCAGTCATGGACAGACCACAGATACGCAGTATTTT. This chain uses TRBV7-2 with TRBJ2-3; D is possibly TRBD1 (6 bases). Germline V gene data show CDR1 as SGHTA and CDR2 as FQGNSA. The V gene lost 3 bases and the J gene lost 2 bases, with 18 bases spanning the gap. The CDR3 loop spans 17 amino acids.

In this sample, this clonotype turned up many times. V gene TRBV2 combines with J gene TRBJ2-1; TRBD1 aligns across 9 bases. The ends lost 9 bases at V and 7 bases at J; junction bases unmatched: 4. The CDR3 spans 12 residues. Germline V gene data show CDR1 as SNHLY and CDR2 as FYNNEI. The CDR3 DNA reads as TGTGCCAGACAGGGGGCATATAATGAGCAGTTCTTC. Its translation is CARQGAYNEQFF.

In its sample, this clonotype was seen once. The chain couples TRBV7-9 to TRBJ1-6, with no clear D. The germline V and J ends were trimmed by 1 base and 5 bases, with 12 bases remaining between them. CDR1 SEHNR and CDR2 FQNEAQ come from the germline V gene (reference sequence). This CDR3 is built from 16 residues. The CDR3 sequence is CASSLVSGGNNSPLHF. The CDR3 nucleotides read TGTGCCAGCAGCTTAGTTTCGGGCGGTAATAATTCACCCCTCCACTTT.

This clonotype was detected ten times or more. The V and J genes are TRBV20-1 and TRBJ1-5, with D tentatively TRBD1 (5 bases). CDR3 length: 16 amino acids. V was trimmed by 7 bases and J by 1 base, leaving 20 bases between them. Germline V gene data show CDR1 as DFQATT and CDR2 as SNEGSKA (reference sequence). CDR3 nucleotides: TGCAGTGTGAGCCGCTGGGGGGGGGGAAGCAATCAGCCCCAGCATTTT. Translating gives CSVSRWGGGSNQPQHF.

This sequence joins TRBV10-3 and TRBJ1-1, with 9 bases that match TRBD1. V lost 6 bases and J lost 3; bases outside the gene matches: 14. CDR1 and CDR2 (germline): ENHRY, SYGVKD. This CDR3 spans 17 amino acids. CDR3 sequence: CAIRKQGASGFDTEAFF. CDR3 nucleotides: TGTGCCATCAGAAAACAGGGGGCGAGCGGATTTGACACTGAAGCTTTCTTT.

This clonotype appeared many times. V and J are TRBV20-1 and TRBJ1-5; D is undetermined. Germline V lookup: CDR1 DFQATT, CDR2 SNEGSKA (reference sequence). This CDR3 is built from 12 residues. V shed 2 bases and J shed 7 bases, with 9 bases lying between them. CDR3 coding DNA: TGCAGTGCTAGAATACCTGGCCAGCCCCAGCATTTT. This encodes CSARIPGQPQHF.

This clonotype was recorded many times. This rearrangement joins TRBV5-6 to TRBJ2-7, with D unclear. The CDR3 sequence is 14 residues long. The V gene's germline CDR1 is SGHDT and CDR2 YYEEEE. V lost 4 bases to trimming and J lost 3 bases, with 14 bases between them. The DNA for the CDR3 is TGTGCCAGCAGCCCAGCCCCTAACTACTACGAGCAGTACGTC. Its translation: CASSPAPNYYEQYV.

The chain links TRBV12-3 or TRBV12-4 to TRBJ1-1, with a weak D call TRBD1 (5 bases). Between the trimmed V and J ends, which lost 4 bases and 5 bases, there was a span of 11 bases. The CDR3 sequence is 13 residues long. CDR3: CASSWGEKTEAFF. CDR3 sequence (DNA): TGTGCCAGCAGTTGGGGGGAGAAGACTGAAGCTTTCTTT.

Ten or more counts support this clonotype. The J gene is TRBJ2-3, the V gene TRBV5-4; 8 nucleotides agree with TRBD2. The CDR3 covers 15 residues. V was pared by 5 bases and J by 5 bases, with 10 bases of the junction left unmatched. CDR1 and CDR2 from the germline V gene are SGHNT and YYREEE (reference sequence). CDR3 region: CASSVRGGAQDTQYF. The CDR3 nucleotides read TGTGCCAGCAGTGTACGGGGGGGAGCACAAGATACGCAGTATTTT.

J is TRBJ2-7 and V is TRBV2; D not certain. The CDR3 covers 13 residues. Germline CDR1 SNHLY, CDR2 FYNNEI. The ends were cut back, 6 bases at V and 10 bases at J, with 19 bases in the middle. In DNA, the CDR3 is TGTGCCAGCAGCCTCCCCTTCGACCGTCGACAGTACTTC. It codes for CASSLPFDRRQYF. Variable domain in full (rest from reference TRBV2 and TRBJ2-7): EPEVTQTPSHQVTQMGQEVILRCVPISNHLYFYWYRQILGQKVEFLVSFYNNEISEKSEIFDDQFSVERPDGSNFTLKIRSTKLEDSAMYFCASSLPFDRRQYFGPGTRLTVT.

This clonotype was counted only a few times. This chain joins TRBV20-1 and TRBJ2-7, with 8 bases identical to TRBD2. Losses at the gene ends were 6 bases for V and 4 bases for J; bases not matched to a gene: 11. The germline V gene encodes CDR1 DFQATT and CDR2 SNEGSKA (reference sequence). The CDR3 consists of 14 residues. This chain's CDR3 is CSARRAGGGYEQYV. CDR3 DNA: TGCAGTGCACGACGGGCGGGGGGAGGTTACGAGCAGTACGTC.

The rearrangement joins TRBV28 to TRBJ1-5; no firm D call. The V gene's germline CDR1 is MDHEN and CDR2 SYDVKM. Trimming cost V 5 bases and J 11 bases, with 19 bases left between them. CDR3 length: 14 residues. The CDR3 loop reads CASSPPGIIRTQHF. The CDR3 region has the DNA TGTGCCAGCAGTCCTCCGGGAATTATCAGGACCCAGCATTTT.

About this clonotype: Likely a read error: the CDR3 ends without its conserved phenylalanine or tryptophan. The CDR3 reads CASSDGDTQYS. The CDR3, as DNA: TGCGCCAGCAGTGACGGAGATACGCAGTATTCT. The V call is TRBV10-1, the J call TRBJ2-3; D is uncertain. Deletions cut 3 bases from V and 5 bases from J, with 3 bases between. This CDR3 contains 11 residues. Germline V gene sequence: CDR1 WNHNN, CDR2 SYGVQD (reference sequence).